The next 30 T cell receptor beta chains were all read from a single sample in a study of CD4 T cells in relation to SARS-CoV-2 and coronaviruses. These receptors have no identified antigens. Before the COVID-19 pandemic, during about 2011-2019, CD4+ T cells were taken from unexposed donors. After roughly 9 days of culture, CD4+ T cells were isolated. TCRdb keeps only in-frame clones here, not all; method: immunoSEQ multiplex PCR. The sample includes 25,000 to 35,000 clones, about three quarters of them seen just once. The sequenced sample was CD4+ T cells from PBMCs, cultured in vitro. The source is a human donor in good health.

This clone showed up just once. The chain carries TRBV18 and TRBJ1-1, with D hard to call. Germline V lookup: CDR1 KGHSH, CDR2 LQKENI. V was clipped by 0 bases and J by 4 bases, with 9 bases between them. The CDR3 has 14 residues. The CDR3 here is CASSPPVPSTEAFF. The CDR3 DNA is TGTGCCAGCTCACCACCGGTGCCCTCCACTGAAGCTTTCTTT.

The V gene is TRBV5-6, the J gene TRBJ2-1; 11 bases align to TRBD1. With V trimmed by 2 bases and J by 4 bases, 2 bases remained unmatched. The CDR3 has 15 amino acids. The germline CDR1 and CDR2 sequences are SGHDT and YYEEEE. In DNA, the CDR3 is TGTGCCAGCAGCTTTGGGACAGGGGGGTACAATGAGCAGTTCTTC. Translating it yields CASSFGTGGYNEQFF.

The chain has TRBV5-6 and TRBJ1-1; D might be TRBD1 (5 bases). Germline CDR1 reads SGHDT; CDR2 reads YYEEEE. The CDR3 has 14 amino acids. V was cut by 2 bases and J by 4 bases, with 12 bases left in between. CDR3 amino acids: CASSFGGGSTEAFF. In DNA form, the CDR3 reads TGTGCCAGCAGCTTCGGGGGGGGGAGCACTGAAGCTTTCTTT. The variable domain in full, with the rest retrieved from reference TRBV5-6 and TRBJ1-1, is DAGVTQSPTHLIKTRGQQVTLRCSPKSGHDTVSWYQQALGQGPQFIFQYYEEEERQRGNFPDRFSGHQFPNYSSELNVNALLLGDSALYLCASSFGGGSTEAFFGQGTRLTVV.

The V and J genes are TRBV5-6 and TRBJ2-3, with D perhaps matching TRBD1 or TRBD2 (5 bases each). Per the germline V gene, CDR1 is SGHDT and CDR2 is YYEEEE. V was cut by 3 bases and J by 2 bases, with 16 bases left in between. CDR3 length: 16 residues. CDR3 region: CASSSNGREITDTQYF. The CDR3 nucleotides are TGTGCCAGCAGCTCTAACGGCAGGGAGATCACAGATACGCAGTATTTT.

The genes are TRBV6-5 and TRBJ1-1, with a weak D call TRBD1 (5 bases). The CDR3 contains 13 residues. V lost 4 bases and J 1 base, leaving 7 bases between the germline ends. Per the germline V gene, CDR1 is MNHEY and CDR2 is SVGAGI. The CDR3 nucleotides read TGTGCCAGCAGTTCTGGACAGAACACTGAAGCTTTCTTT. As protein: CASSSGQNTEAFF.

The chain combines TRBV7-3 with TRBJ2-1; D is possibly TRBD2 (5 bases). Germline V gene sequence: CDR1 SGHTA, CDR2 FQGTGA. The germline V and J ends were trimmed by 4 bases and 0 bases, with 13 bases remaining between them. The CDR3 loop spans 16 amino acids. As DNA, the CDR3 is TGTGCCAGCAGCTCACCCGGGGTTAGCTCCTACAATGAGCAGTTCTTC. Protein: CASSSPGVSSYNEQFF.

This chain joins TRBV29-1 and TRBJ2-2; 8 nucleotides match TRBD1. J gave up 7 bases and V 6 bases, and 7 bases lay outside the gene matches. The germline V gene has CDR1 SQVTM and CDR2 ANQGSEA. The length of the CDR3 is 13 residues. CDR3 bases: TGCAGCGTGGCGGACAGGGCGGACGGGGAGCTGTTTTTT. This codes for CSVADRADGELFF.

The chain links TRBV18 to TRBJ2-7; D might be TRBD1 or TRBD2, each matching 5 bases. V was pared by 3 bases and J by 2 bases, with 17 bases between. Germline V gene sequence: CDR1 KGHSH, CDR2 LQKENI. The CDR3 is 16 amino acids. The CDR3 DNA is TGTGCCAGCTCACCTCGCCGAGGGGAGTGGACCTACGAGCAGTACTTC. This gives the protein CASSPRRGEWTYEQYF.

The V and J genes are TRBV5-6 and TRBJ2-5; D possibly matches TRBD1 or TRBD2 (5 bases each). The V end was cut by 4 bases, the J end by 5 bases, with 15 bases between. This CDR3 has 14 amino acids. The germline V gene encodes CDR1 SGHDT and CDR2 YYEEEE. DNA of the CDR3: TGTGCCAGCAGCGACCGACAGCCGGGGGAGACCCAGTACTTC. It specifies CASSDRQPGETQYF.

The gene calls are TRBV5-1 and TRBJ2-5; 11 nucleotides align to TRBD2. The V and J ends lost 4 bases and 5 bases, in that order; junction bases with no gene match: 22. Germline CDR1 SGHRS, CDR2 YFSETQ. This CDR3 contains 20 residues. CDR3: CASSKDRNYYSSGGRETQYF. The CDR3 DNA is TGCGCCAGCAGCAAGGACAGGAATTATTACTCTAGCGGGGGGCGGGAGACCCAGTACTTC. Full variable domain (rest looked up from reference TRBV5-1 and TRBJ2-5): KAGVTQTPRYLIKTRGQQVTLSCSPISGHRSVSWYQQTPGQGLQFLFEYFSETQRNKGNFPGRFSGRQFSNSRSEMNVSTLELGDSALYLCASSKDRNYYSSGGRETQYFGPGTRLLVL.

The CDR3, as DNA: TGTGCCAGCAGCCAAGTCTCTGGGAGCAATCAGCCCCAGCATTTT. This encodes CASSQVSGSNQPQHF. The chain recombines TRBV3-1 (or the pseudogene TRBV3-2) with TRBJ1-5; D is unresolved. CDR3 length: 15 residues. The ends were cut back, 1 base at V and 1 base at J, with 8 bases in the middle. Germline V gene sequence: CDR1 LGHDT, CDR2 YNNKEL (reference sequence).

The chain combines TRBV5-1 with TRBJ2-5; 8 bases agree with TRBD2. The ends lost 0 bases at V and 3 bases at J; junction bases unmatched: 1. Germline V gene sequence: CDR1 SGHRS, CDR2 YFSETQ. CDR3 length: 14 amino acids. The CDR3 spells CASSLVSGKETQYF. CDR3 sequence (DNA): TGCGCCAGCAGCTTGGTTAGCGGGAAAGAGACCCAGTACTTC.

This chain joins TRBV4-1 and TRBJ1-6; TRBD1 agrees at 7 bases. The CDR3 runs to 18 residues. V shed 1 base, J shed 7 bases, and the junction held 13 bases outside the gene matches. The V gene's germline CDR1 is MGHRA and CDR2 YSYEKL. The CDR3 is CASSQVFILRGRNSPLHF. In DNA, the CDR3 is TGCGCCAGCAGCCAAGTTTTTATACTAAGGGGGCGGAATTCACCCCTCCACTTT.

CDR3 region: CASSLSQGLANEKLFF. CDR3 in DNA: TGTGCCAGCAGCTTGTCGCAGGGGTTAGCTAATGAAAAACTGTTTTTT. This chain uses TRBV5-5 with TRBJ1-4; TRBD1 might be the D (6 bases). V gave up 1 base and J gave up 3 bases, with 13 bases separating them. The CDR3 spans 16 residues. Germline V gene lookup returns CDR1 SGHKS and CDR2 YYEKEE (reference sequence).

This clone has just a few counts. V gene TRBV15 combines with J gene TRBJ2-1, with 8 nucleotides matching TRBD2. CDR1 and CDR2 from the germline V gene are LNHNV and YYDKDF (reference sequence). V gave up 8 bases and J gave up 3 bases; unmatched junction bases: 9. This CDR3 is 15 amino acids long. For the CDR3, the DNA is TGTGCCACCTCGTCAGCGGGAGCAAGCTACAATGAGCAGTTCTTC. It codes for CATSSAGASYNEQFF.

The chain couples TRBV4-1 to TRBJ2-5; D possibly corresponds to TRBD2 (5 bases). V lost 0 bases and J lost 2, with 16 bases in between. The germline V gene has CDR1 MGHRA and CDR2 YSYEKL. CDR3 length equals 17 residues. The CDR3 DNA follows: TGCGCCAGCAGCCAAGATGGTTCAATCGGACTTCAAGAGACCCAGTACTTC. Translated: CASSQDGSIGLQETQYF.

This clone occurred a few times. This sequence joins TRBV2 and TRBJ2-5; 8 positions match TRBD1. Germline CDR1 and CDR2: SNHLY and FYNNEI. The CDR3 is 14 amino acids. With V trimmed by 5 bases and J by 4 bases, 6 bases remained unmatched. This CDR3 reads CASSRDRRGETQYF. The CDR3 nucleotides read TGTGCCAGCAGTCGGGACAGGCGAGGAGAGACCCAGTACTTC.

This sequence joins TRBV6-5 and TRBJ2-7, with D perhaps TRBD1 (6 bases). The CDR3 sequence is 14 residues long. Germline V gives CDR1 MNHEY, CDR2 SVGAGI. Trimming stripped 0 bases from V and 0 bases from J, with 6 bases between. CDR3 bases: TGTGCCAGCAGTTACTCGGACAGCTCCTACGAGCAGTACTTC. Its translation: CASSYSDSSYEQYF.

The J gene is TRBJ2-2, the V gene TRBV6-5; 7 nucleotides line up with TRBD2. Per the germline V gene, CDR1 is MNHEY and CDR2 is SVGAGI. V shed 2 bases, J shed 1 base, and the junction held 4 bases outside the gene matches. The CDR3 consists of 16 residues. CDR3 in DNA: TGTGCCAGCAGTTACGGGACGGGGGGGAACACCGGGGAGCTGTTTTTT. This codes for CASSYGTGGNTGELFF.

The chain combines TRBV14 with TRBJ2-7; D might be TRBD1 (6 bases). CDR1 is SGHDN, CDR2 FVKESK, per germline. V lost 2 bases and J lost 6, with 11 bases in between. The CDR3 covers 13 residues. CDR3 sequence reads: CASSQPAGVEQYF. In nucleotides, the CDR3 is TGTGCCAGCAGCCAACCCGCAGGGGTCGAGCAGTACTTC.

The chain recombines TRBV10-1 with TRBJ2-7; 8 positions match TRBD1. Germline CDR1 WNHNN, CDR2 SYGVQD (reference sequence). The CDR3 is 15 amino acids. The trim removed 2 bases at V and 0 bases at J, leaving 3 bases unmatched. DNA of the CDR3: TGCGCCAGCAGTGAGGGGACAGGTGCCTCCTACGAGCAGTACTTC. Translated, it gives CASSEGTGASYEQYF.

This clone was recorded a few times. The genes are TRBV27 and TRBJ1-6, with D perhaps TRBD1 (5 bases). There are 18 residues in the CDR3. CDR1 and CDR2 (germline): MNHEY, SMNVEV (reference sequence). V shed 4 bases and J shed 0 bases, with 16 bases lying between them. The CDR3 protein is CASSYRGATSSYNSPLHF. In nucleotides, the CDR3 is TGTGCCAGCAGTTACCGAGGGGCGACGAGCTCCTATAATTCACCCCTCCACTTT.

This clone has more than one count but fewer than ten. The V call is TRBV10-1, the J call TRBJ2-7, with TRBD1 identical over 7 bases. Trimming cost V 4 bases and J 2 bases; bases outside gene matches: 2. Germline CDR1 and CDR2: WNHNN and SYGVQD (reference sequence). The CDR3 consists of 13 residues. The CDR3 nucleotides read TGCGCCAGCAGTGGACAGGGTACCTACGAGCAGTACTTC. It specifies CASSGQGTYEQYF.

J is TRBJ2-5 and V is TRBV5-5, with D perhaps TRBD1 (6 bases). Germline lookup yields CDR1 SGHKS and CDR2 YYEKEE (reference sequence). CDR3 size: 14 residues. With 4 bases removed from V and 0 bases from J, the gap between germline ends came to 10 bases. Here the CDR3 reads CASSIGQYQETQYF. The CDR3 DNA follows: TGTGCCAGCAGCATAGGACAGTACCAAGAGACCCAGTACTTC.

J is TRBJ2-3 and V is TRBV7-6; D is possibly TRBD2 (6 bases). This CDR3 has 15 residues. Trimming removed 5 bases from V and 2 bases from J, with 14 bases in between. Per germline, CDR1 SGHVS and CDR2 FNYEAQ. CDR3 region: CASSQMGGYTDTQYF. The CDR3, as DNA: TGTGCCAGCAGCCAAATGGGGGGTTACACAGATACGCAGTATTTT.

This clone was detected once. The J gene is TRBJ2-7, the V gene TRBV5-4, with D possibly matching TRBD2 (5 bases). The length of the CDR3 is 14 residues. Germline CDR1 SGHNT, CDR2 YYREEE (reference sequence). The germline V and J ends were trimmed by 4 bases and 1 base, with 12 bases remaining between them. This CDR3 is CASSPDLTSYEQYF. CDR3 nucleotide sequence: TGTGCCAGCAGCCCGGACTTAACTTCCTACGAGCAGTACTTC.

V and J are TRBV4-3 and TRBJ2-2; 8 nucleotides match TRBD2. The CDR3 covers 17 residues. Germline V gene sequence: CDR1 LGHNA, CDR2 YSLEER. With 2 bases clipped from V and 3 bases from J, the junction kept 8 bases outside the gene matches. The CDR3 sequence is CASSQPPAGGHTGELFF. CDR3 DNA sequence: TGCGCCAGCAGCCAACCCCCCGCGGGGGGCCACACCGGGGAGCTGTTTTTT.

Here the CDR3 DNA reads TGTGCCAGCAGCCCGAGACCTGGAGAAAAACTGTTTTTT. Its translation is CASSPRPGEKLFF. This chain uses TRBV3-1 (or the pseudogene TRBV3-2) with TRBJ1-4; the D is unclear. The V end was cut by 4 bases, the J end by 8 bases, with 11 bases between. The CDR3 loop spans 13 amino acids. Germline values: CDR1 LGHDT, CDR2 YNNKEL (reference sequence).

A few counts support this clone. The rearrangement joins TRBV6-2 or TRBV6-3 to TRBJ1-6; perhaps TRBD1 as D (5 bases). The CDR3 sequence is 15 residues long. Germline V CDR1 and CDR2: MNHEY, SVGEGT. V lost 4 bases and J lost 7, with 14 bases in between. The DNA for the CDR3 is TGTGCCAGCAGTTTGGAGGGGTGGGGAAATTCACCCCTCCACTTT. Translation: CASSLEGWGNSPLHF.

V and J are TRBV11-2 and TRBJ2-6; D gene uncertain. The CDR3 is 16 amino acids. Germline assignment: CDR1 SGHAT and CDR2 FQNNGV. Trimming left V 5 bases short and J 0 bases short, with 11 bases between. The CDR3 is CASSPFLNSGANVLTF. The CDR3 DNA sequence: TGTGCCAGCAGCCCTTTTTTAAACTCTGGGGCCAACGTCCTGACTTTC.